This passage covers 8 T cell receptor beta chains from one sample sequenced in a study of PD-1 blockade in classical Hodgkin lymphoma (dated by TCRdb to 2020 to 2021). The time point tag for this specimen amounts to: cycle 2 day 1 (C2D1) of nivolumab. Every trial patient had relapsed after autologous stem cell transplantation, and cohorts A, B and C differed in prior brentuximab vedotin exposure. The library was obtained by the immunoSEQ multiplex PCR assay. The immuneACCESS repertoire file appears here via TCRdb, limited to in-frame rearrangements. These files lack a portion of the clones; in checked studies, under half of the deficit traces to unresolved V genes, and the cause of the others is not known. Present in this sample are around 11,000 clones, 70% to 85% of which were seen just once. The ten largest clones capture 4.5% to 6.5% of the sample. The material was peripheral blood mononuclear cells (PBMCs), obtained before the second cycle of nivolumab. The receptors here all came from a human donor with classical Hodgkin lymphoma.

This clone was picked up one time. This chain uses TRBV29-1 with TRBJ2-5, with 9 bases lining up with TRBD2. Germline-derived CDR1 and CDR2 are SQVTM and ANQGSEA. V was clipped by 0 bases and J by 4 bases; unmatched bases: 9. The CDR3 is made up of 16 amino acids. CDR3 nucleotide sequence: TGCAGCGTTGAAGAAGGGGGACTAGCTTCTCTAGAGACCCAGTACTTC. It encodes CSVEEGGLASLETQYF. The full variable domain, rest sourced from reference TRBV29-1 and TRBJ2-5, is SAVISQKPSRDICQRGTSLTIQCQVDSQVTMMFWYRQQPGQSLTLIATANQGSEATYESGFVIDKFPISRPNLTFSTLTVSNMSPEDSSIYLCSVEEGGLASLETQYFGPGTRLLVL.

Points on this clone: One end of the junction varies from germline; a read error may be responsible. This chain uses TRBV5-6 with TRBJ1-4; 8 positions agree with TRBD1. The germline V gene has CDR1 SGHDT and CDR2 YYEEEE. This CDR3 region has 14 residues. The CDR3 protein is CGSSETGGGEKLFF. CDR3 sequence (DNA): TGTGGCAGCAGCGAAACAGGGGGAGGGGAAAAACTGTTTTTT.

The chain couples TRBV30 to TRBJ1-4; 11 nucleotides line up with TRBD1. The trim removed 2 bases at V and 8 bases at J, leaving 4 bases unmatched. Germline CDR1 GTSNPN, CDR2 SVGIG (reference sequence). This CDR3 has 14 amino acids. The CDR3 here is CAWSRDRGTEKLFF. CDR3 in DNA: TGTGCCTGGAGTCGGGACAGGGGGACCGAAAAACTGTTTTTT.

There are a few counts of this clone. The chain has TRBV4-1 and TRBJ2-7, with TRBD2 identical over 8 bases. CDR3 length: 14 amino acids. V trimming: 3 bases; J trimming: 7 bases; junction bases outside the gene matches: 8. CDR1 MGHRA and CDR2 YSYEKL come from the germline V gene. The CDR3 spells CASSHPGLVYEQYF. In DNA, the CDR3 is TGCGCCAGCAGCCACCCGGGACTAGTTTATGAGCAGTACTTC.

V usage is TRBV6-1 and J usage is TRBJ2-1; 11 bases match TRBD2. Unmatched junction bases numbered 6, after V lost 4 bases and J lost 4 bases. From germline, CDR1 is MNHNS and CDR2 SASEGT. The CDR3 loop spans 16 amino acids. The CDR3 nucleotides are TGTGCCAGCAGTGGACGGACTAGCGGGCGGTACAATGAGCAGTTCTTC. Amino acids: CASSGRTSGRYNEQFF.

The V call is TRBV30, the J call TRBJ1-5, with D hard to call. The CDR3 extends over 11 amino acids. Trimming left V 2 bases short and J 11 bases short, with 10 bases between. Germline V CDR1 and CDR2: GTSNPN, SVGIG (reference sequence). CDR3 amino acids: CAWSLDRTQHF. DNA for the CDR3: TGTGCCTGGAGTTTGGACCGAACCCAGCATTTT. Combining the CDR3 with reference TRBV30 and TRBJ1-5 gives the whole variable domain SQTIHQWPATLVQPVGSPLSLECTVEGTSNPNLYWYRQAAGRGLQLLFYSVGIGQISSEVPQNLSASRPQDRQFILSSKKLLLSDSGFYLCAWSLDRTQHFGDGTRLSIL.

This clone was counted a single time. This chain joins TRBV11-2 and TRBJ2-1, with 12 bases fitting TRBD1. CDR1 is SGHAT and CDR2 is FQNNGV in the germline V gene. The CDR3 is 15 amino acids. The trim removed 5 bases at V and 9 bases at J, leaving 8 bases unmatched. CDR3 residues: CASSNQGQGAGEQFF. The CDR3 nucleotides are TGTGCCAGCAGCAACCAGGGACAGGGGGCAGGTGAGCAGTTCTTC.

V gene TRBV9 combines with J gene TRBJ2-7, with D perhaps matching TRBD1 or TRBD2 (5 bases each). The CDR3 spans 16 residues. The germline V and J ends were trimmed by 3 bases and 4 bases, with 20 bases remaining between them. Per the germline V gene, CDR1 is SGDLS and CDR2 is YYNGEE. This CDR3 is CASSESRDANFYEQYF. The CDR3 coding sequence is TGTGCCAGCAGCGAGAGCCGGGACGCCAATTTTTACGAGCAGTACTTC.